Below are 28 T cell receptor beta chains sequenced from a single sample in a study of cytotoxic CD8 clonotypes in ibrutinib-treated CLL. The protocol was immunoSEQ multiplex PCR, while the TCRdb copy is restricted to in-frame clones and leaves out a portion. The sample holds 250,000 to 350,000 clones, more than 70% seen once. The material sequenced was PBMCs, taken at disease progression, from a patient treated with ibrutinib. The source of these receptors is a human donor with chronic lymphocytic leukemia.

The chain is built from TRBV6-1 and TRBJ2-7; D gene uncertain. The germline V gene has CDR1 MNHNS and CDR2 SASEGT. The CDR3 totals 14 residues. The ends were cut back, 0 bases at V and 2 bases at J, with 8 bases in the middle. The CDR3 here is CASSEAKDPYEQYF. The CDR3 nucleotides are TGTGCCAGCAGTGAAGCGAAGGACCCCTACGAGCAGTACTTC.

The genes are TRBV15 and TRBJ2-7; tentatively, D is TRBD1 or TRBD2 (6 bases each). This CDR3 comprises 18 residues. Germline assignment: CDR1 LNHNV and CDR2 YYDKDF (reference sequence). V was clipped by 3 bases and J by 3 bases, with 24 bases between them. CDR3 coding DNA: TGTGCCACCAGCAGGGGAGGACAGCCCCACCTTACCTACTACGAGCAGTACTTC. Translation: CATSRGGQPHLTYYEQYF.

The CDR3 spells CAPFHLTGTKGYTF. In nucleotides, the CDR3 is TGTGCCCCATTTCATCTCACCGGGACAAAAGGCTACACCTTC. The chain joins TRBV2 to TRBJ1-2; D is perhaps TRBD1 (6 bases). Germline V gene data show CDR1 as SNHLY and CDR2 as FYNNEI. The CDR3 loop spans 14 amino acids. V was trimmed by 11 bases and J by 8 bases, leaving 24 bases between them.

CDR3 coding DNA: TGTGCTAGTGGTTTGTCCTTGCCCCTGGGAGAGACCCAGTACTTC. Amino acid sequence: CASGLSLPLGETQYF. This chain links TRBV12-5 with TRBJ2-5; D ambiguous. The CDR3 covers 15 residues. The V end lost 2 bases, the J end lost 4 bases, and 14 bases lay between the germline ends. Germline lookup yields CDR1 LGHNT and CDR2 FRNRAP. The variable domain in full, completed from reference TRBV12-5 and TRBJ2-5, reads DARVTQTPRHKVTEMGQEVTMRCQPILGHNTVFWYRQTMMQGLELLAYFRNRAPLDDSGMPKDRFSAEMPDATLATLKIQPSEPRDSAVYFCASGLSLPLGETQYFGPGTRLLVL.

The V call is TRBV4-1, the J call TRBJ2-2; possible D gene TRBD2, 5 bases. The CDR3 consists of 17 residues. Germline V gene data show CDR1 as MGHRA and CDR2 as YSYEKL. V lost 4 bases to trimming and J lost 2 bases, with 17 bases between them. The CDR3 nucleotides read TGCGCCAGCAGCCGAGCGGTGGGGAAACACAACACCGGGGAGCTGTTTTTT. Translation: CASSRAVGKHNTGELFF.

This chain links TRBV7-6 with TRBJ2-7; D is perhaps TRBD2 (5 bases). In germline, CDR1 is SGHVS, CDR2 FNYEAQ. This CDR3 is built from 12 residues. V lost 5 bases to trimming and J lost 7 bases, with 12 bases between them. The chain's CDR3 is CASSPASGEQYF. The CDR3 DNA follows: TGTGCCAGCAGCCCGGCCTCGGGAGAGCAGTACTTC.

This chain uses TRBV4-1 with TRBJ2-3; 7 nucleotides line up with TRBD2. CDR3 size: 16 residues. The germline V gene encodes CDR1 MGHRA and CDR2 YSYEKL. Trimming removed 6 bases from V and 0 bases from J; junction bases left unmatched: 9. CDR3 coding DNA: TGCGCCAGCAGACGCCTCCTAGCGGTGAGCACAGATACGCAGTATTTT. Translation: CASRRLLAVSTDTQYF.

This chain uses TRBV6-1 with TRBJ2-7; 7 positions match TRBD1. The CDR3 is 13 residues long. Germline V gene sequence: CDR1 MNHNS, CDR2 SASEGT. The V gene end was trimmed by 7 bases and the J gene end by 3 bases; junction bases not matched to a gene: 6. This CDR3 reads CASTGTAGYEQYF. The CDR3 DNA follows: TGTGCCAGCACCGGGACAGCCGGCTACGAGCAGTACTTC.

This clone occurred once. The gene calls are TRBV25-1 and TRBJ2-2, with D possibly TRBD1 on 5 matching bases. CDR1 is MGHDK and CDR2 is SYGVNS in the germline V gene. This CDR3 is 14 amino acids long. Trimming shortened V by 4 bases and J by 7 bases, and 13 bases separated the two germline ends. CDR3 in DNA: TGTGCCAGCAGTGTGGCAGGGTGGGGCGGGGAGCTGTTTTTT. Translated, it gives CASSVAGWGGELFF.

This clone was counted only a few times. CDR3 amino acids: CASAQGRETQYF. Here the CDR3 DNA reads TGTGCCAGCGCACAGGGGAGAGAGACCCAGTACTTC. The chain is built from TRBV7-6 and TRBJ2-5; 7 bases agree with TRBD1. This CDR3 contains 12 residues. Trimming removed 8 bases from V and 4 bases from J; junction bases left unmatched: 4. The germline gives CDR1 SGHVS, CDR2 FNYEAQ.

Details on this clone: This specimen includes other DNA sequences encoding the same CDR3. The genes are TRBV19 and TRBJ1-1; D not resolved. CDR3 length: 13 residues. Trimming stripped 2 bases from V and 1 base from J, with 5 bases between. The germline V gene has CDR1 LNHDA and CDR2 SQIVND (reference sequence). CDR3 nucleotide sequence: TGTGCCAGTAGTATAAGCGGGAACACTGAAGCTTTCTTT. This sequence encodes CASSISGNTEAFF.

This chain uses TRBV4-1 with TRBJ2-5, with 11 bases that match TRBD2. The V and J ends lost 2 bases and 1 base, in that order; junction bases with no gene match: 3. The CDR3 has 16 residues. CDR1 MGHRA and CDR2 YSYEKL come from the germline V gene. The CDR3 protein is CASSQRLAGSQETQYF. CDR3 DNA sequence: TGCGCCAGCAGCCAACGACTAGCGGGGTCCCAAGAGACCCAGTACTTC.

The chain links TRBV5-1 to TRBJ1-4, with 7 nucleotides matching TRBD1. The CDR3 loop spans 14 amino acids. Germline values: CDR1 SGHRS, CDR2 YFSETQ. V lost 4 bases to trimming and J lost 5 bases; unmatched junction nucleotides: 5. CDR3 region: CASSPDRMNEKLFF. The CDR3, as DNA: TGCGCCAGCAGCCCGGACAGGATGAATGAAAAACTGTTTTTT.

The CDR3, as DNA: TGTGCCATCGCCACCGAAAACAGGGGGCCCTCCTACGAGCAGTACTTC. Protein: CAIATENRGPSYEQYF. The chain links TRBV10-3 to TRBJ2-7; 9 bases line up with TRBD1. The CDR3 consists of 16 residues. V was clipped by 8 bases and J by 0 bases; unmatched bases: 11. CDR1 and CDR2 (germline): ENHRY, SYGVKD.

The V gene is TRBV18, the J gene TRBJ1-1, with D possibly being TRBD1 (5 bases). Germline V gene data show CDR1 as KGHSH and CDR2 as LQKENI. The CDR3 is made up of 16 amino acids. V shed 3 bases and J shed 1 base, with 15 bases lying between them. The CDR3 here is CASSPVDRLRNTEAFF. In nucleotides, the CDR3 is TGTGCCAGCTCACCCGTCGACAGACTTAGGAACACTGAAGCTTTCTTT.

This rearrangement joins TRBV5-8 to TRBJ2-7; D remains ambiguous. The CDR3 loop spans 15 amino acids. V dropped 0 bases and J dropped 2 bases, with 12 bases sitting between them. Looked up from germline, CDR1 is SGHTS and CDR2 is YDEGEE. CDR3 sequence: CASSLDLYSTYEQYF. The CDR3 DNA reads as TGTGCCAGCAGCTTGGATTTGTACAGCACCTACGAGCAGTACTTC.

The chain employs TRBV7-8 and TRBJ2-1; 7 bases match TRBD1. V shed 0 bases, J shed 3 bases, and the junction held 11 bases outside the gene matches. CDR1 and CDR2 (germline): SGHVS, FQNEAQ. The CDR3 extends over 18 amino acids. The CDR3, as DNA: TGTGCCAGCAGCTTAGCGTTCTCGAGGGGGCTCCACTACAATGAGCAGTTCTTC. Translated: CASSLAFSRGLHYNEQFF.

The chain carries TRBV2 and TRBJ1-4, with a weak D call TRBD1 (6 bases). Trimming took off 6 bases at V and 3 bases at J, with 14 bases between the two ends. Germline V lookup: CDR1 SNHLY, CDR2 FYNNEI. This CDR3 spans 15 amino acids. Here the CDR3 DNA reads TGTGCCAGCAGCCTACCGGGACACCCTAATGAAAAACTGTTTTTT. It specifies CASSLPGHPNEKLFF.

The V gene is TRBV10-3, the J gene TRBJ1-1; D remains ambiguous. V shed 6 bases and J shed 8 bases, with 19 bases lying between them. The CDR3 sequence is 14 residues long. Germline loops: CDR1 ENHRY, CDR2 SYGVKD. CDR3 DNA sequence: TGTGCCATCAGGACCACCGGGGAGAACGCGGAAGCTTTCTTT. Its translation: CAIRTTGENAEAFF.

CDR3 bases: TGTGCCAGCAGTCGACAGGGGGCGAACACTGAAGCTTTCTTT. As protein: CASSRQGANTEAFF. The V and J genes are TRBV6-5 and TRBJ1-1, with 10 positions matching TRBD1. CDR1 MNHEY and CDR2 SVGAGI come from the germline V gene. The CDR3 contains 14 residues. V was clipped by 5 bases and J by 1 base; unmatched bases: 1.

The chain employs TRBV2 and TRBJ1-2; 7 positions match TRBD1. Looked up from germline, CDR1 is SNHLY and CDR2 is FYNNEI. The CDR3 has 15 amino acids. V gave up 3 bases and J gave up 6 bases; unmatched junction bases: 10. The CDR3 DNA reads TGTGCCAGCAGTGACTTCATCGGAGGGGGCGATGGCTACACCTTC. Translation: CASSDFIGGGDGYTF.

CDR3 sequence: CSVEEQGNYEQYF. CDR3 sequence (DNA): TGCAGCGTTGAAGAACAGGGAAACTACGAGCAGTACTTC. The chain combines TRBV29-1 with TRBJ2-7, with D perhaps TRBD1 (6 bases). Germline assignment: CDR1 SQVTM and CDR2 ANQGSEA. Deletions cut 0 bases from V and 3 bases from J, with 9 bases between. CDR3 length equals 13 residues.

The J gene is TRBJ1-1, the V gene TRBV13; possible D gene TRBD1, 5 bases. V gave up 0 bases and J gave up 10 bases, with 18 bases separating them. CDR1 PRHDT and CDR2 FYEKMQ come from the germline V gene (reference sequence). The CDR3 has 15 amino acids. The CDR3 nucleotides are TGTGCCAGCAGCTTAGGTGGATACTACACTGGGGCAGCTTTCTTT. This sequence encodes CASSLGGYYTGAAFF.

The chain is built from TRBV28 and TRBJ1-5; no reliable D call. CDR3 length: 17 amino acids. Germline CDR1 reads MDHEN; CDR2 reads SYDVKM. V was trimmed by 3 bases and J by 2 bases, leaving 17 bases between them. As DNA, the CDR3 is TGTGCCAGCAGTTTGTTAGGATACAGTAGAGGCAATCAGCCCCAGCATTTT. Amino acids: CASSLLGYSRGNQPQHF. The complete variable domain, with remaining parts taken from reference TRBV28 and TRBJ1-5, reads DVKVTQSSRYLVKRTGEKVFLECVQDMDHENMFWYRQDPGLGLRLIYFSYDVKMKEKGDIPEGYSVSREKKERFSLILESASTNQTSMYLCASSLLGYSRGNQPQHFGDGTRLSIL.

The rearrangement uses TRBV7-2 and TRBJ2-5; the D gene is possibly TRBD1 (5 bases). Per the germline V gene, CDR1 is SGHTA and CDR2 is FQGNSA. This CDR3 has 13 residues. V was trimmed by 7 bases and J by 2 bases, leaving 11 bases between them. The CDR3 region is CASTMTVQETQYF. The CDR3 region has the DNA TGTGCCAGCACCATGACAGTTCAAGAGACCCAGTACTTC.

This clone was recorded a few times. This chain connects TRBV4-1 to TRBJ2-7; 7 nucleotides align to TRBD2. J gave up 3 bases and V 1 base, and 6 bases lay outside the gene matches. The CDR3 extends over 15 amino acids. The germline V gene encodes CDR1 MGHRA and CDR2 YSYEKL. The CDR3 protein is CASSQVGTTYYEQYF. The CDR3 DNA reads TGCGCCAGCAGCCAAGTAGGGACTACCTACTACGAGCAGTACTTC.

The rearrangement joins TRBV4-3 to TRBJ1-1, with D perhaps matching TRBD1 (6 bases). This CDR3 contains 18 residues. Germline loops: CDR1 LGHNA, CDR2 YSLEER. The V end lost 0 bases, the J end lost 6 bases, and 23 bases lay between the germline ends. This chain's CDR3 is CASSQDSGPGPRGPEAFF. In DNA form, the CDR3 reads TGCGCCAGCAGCCAAGATAGTGGACCGGGCCCCAGGGGCCCTGAAGCTTTCTTT.

This sequence joins TRBV28 and TRBJ2-7; tentative D call: TRBD1 (5 bases). Germline V gives CDR1 MDHEN, CDR2 SYDVKM. The V end lost 2 bases, the J end lost 6 bases, and 11 bases lay between the germline ends. This CDR3 contains 13 residues. The CDR3, as DNA: TGTGCCAGCAGTTTAGACAGCAACGGCGAGCAGTACTTC. Amino acid sequence: CASSLDSNGEQYF.